This TCR beta chain was sequenced during a study of blood T cell repertoires in COVID-19. V was cut by 3 bases and J by 5 bases, with 10 bases left in between. CDR1 and CDR2 from the germline V gene are LGHNA and YNFKEQ. This CDR3 region has 14 residues. The method was immunoSEQ multiplex PCR; TCRdb's version includes in-frame clones alone and lacks a portion of them. The data hold hundreds of thousands of clones, with around nine tenths observed a single time. Those who participated ranged in age from about 18 to 95 years and resided in about 24 US areas. For recovered donors of Cohort 3, there were two negative PCRs, clearance, or symptom resolution.

Material: PBMCs or T cells enriched from blood (not recorded which). The sequence was collected from a woman aged 25 to 45 who had recovered from COVID-19. The chain couples TRBV4-2 to TRBJ1-4; D might be TRBD1 (5 bases). CDR3 region: CASSHGQGNEKLFF. DNA of the CDR3: TGTGCCAGCAGCCACGGTCAGGGCAATGAAAAACTGTTTTTT.